A single sample is the source of the 15 T cell receptor beta chains below, sequenced in a study of blood T cell repertoires in COVID-19. Profiling relied on immunoSEQ multiplex PCR, and the TCRdb table lists in-frame clones only, not all of them. This sample carries about 180,000 clones, about 86% of them seen once, and the ten largest clones take about 9.7%. The sample consisted of peripheral blood. Receptors were obtained from a man aged 50 or older with active or convalescent COVID-19.

This sequence joins TRBV6-6 and TRBJ1-5; 7 nucleotides align to TRBD1. The CDR3 sequence is 14 residues long. Germline CDR1 MNHNY, CDR2 SVGAGI (reference sequence). J lost 1 base, V lost 5 bases, and 2 bases had no gene match. CDR3 protein: CASSKGASNQPQHF. As DNA, the CDR3 is TGTGCCAGCAGTAAGGGGGCAAGCAATCAGCCCCAGCATTTT.

This clone was observed a single time. The rearrangement links TRBV5-1 to TRBJ2-3, with 7 bases aligning to TRBD2. From germline, CDR1 is SGHRS and CDR2 YFSETQ. The junction had 8 bases not matched to a gene; V was cut back by 4 bases and J by 3 bases. There are 15 residues in the CDR3. CDR3 in DNA: TGCGCCAGCAGCGACCGGGCGGGAGAAACAGATACGCAGTATTTT. This sequence encodes CASSDRAGETDTQYF. The entire variable domain, with the rest obtained from reference TRBV5-1 and TRBJ2-3, is as follows: KAGVTQTPRYLIKTRGQQVTLSCSPISGHRSVSWYQQTPGQGLQFLFEYFSETQRNKGNFPGRFSGRQFSNSRSEMNVSTLELGDSALYLCASSDRAGETDTQYFGPGTRLTVL.

The V gene is TRBV6-5, the J gene TRBJ2-1; 10 bases match TRBD2. This CDR3 comprises 14 residues. Germline CDR1 MNHEY, CDR2 SVGAGI. V shed 5 bases, J shed 6 bases, and the junction held 4 bases outside the gene matches. CDR3 sequence reads: CASSTGLAFNEQFF. The CDR3 DNA is TGTGCCAGCAGTACGGGACTAGCGTTCAATGAGCAGTTCTTC.

The chain employs TRBV9 and TRBJ1-3; D is unresolved. Germline V gene data show CDR1 as SGDLS and CDR2 as YYNGEE. V dropped 0 bases and J dropped 8 bases, with 9 bases sitting between them. The CDR3 extends over 13 amino acids. The CDR3 region has the DNA TGTGCCAGCAGCGTAGAAGGGAGGCACACCATATATTTT. Amino acids: CASSVEGRHTIYF.

CDR3 residues: CASSFGDQPQHF. CDR3 nucleotides: TGTGCCAGCAGTTTCGGTGATCAGCCCCAGCATTTT. The rearrangement links TRBV5-6 to TRBJ1-5; no reliable D call. CDR1 is SGHDT and CDR2 is YYEEEE in the germline V gene. The CDR3 has 12 residues. Trimming removed 5 bases from V and 5 bases from J, with 8 bases in between.

V gene TRBV6-5 combines with J gene TRBJ2-7; 7 nucleotides line up with TRBD2. Unmatched junction bases numbered 10, after V lost 9 bases and J lost 2 bases. Germline CDR1 MNHEY, CDR2 SVGAGI. This CDR3 spans 14 amino acids. The CDR3 DNA is TGTGCCAGTAGGGGAGGGGTCAAAACCTACGAGCAGTACTTC. Residues: CASRGGVKTYEQYF.

V is TRBV5-1 and J is TRBJ1-1; the match to TRBD1 covers 8 bases. With V trimmed by 2 bases and J by 0 bases, 9 bases remained unmatched. Looked up from germline, CDR1 is SGHRS and CDR2 is YFSETQ. The CDR3 extends over 17 amino acids. The CDR3 bases are TGCGCCAGCAGCTTCCTTGGGACAGGACAAATGAACACTGAAGCTTTCTTT. Encoded protein: CASSFLGTGQMNTEAFF.

The chain joins TRBV28 to TRBJ1-2; a weak D match, TRBD1 (6 bases). The ends were cut back, 2 bases at V and 8 bases at J, with 9 bases in the middle. Germline lookup yields CDR1 MDHEN and CDR2 SYDVKM. CDR3 length: 12 residues. This CDR3 is CASSLQGLGYTF. The CDR3 nucleotides read TGTGCCAGCAGTTTACAGGGGCTAGGCTACACCTTC.

The rearrangement joins TRBV6-5 to TRBJ2-4; D remains ambiguous. V lost 2 bases and J 2 bases, leaving 10 bases between the germline ends. Germline values: CDR1 MNHEY, CDR2 SVGAGI. The CDR3 runs 15 residues. The CDR3 is CASSYQRDTKNIQYF. The CDR3 DNA reads as TGTGCCAGCAGTTACCAGCGAGATACCAAAAACATTCAGTACTTC.

The chain is built from TRBV5-1 and TRBJ2-1; 11 bases align to TRBD2. The V gene end was trimmed by 2 bases and the J gene end by 0 bases; junction bases not matched to a gene: 7. Germline V lookup: CDR1 SGHRS, CDR2 YFSETQ. The CDR3 consists of 18 residues. The CDR3 DNA is TGCGCCAGCAGCTTACAGCTAGCGGGAGGCGGCTCCTACAATGAGCAGTTCTTC. This translates into CASSLQLAGGGSYNEQFF. Filled out from reference TRBV5-1 and TRBJ2-1, the complete variable domain reads KAGVTQTPRYLIKTRGQQVTLSCSPISGHRSVSWYQQTPGQGLQFLFEYFSETQRNKGNFPGRFSGRQFSNSRSEMNVSTLELGDSALYLCASSLQLAGGGSYNEQFFGPGTRLTVL.

The chain is built from TRBV29-1 and TRBJ2-5; 10 nucleotides match TRBD1. The V gene end was trimmed by 1 base and the J gene end by 1 base; junction bases not matched to a gene: 15. This CDR3 is 19 amino acids long. CDR1 SQVTM and CDR2 ANQGSEA come from the germline V gene. CDR3 coding DNA: TGCAGCGTTGAAGTGTATGGTAGGACAGGGGGGCATCTCCAAGAGACCCAGTACTTC. This sequence encodes CSVEVYGRTGGHLQETQYF.

A few counts support this clone. The chain couples TRBV6-5 to TRBJ1-4; 8 bases are a match to TRBD1. Germline CDR1 and CDR2: MNHEY and SVGAGI. The CDR3 is 14 residues long. After removal of 5 bases from V and 8 bases from J, the junction contained 7 bases not matched to a gene. CDR3 sequence: CASSPTGVGEKLFF. The CDR3 DNA follows: TGTGCCAGCAGTCCGACAGGGGTTGGCGAAAAACTGTTTTTT.

This chain's CDR3 is CASSLAGEEGRWYF. The CDR3 DNA is TGCGCCAGCAGCTTGGCCGGCGAGGAGGGGAGGTGGTATTTT. The chain employs TRBV5-1 and TRBJ2-3, with a possible D match to TRBD2 (6 bases). In germline, CDR1 is SGHRS, CDR2 YFSETQ. This CDR3 has 14 amino acids. Trimming stripped 0 bases from V and 14 bases from J, with 19 bases between. Together with reference TRBV5-1 and TRBJ2-3, the CDR3 gives the full variable domain: KAGVTQTPRYLIKTRGQQVTLSCSPISGHRSVSWYQQTPGQGLQFLFEYFSETQRNKGNFPGRFSGRQFSNSRSEMNVSTLELGDSALYLCASSLAGEEGRWYFGPGTRLTVL.

This clone was observed a single time. This rearrangement joins TRBV5-1 to TRBJ1-3; 8 bases match TRBD1. The CDR3 length is 15 residues. V lost 0 bases, J lost 2 bases, and 1 base stayed unmatched. Germline values: CDR1 SGHRS, CDR2 YFSETQ. The CDR3 sequence is CASSLVTGAGNTIYF. In DNA form, the CDR3 reads TGCGCCAGCAGCTTGGTGACAGGGGCTGGAAACACCATATATTTT.

The sample holds one count of this clone. DNA for the CDR3: TGTGCCAGCAGTGAACCGGGACTGGGGAACACTGAAGCTTTCTTT. Protein sequence: CASSEPGLGNTEAFF. The chain combines TRBV25-1 with TRBJ1-1, with D tentatively TRBD1 (5 bases). The CDR3 covers 15 residues. Germline CDR1 and CDR2: MGHDK and SYGVNS. V was cut by 2 bases and J by 1 base, with 11 bases left in between.